Reported below is one T cell receptor beta chain. Its specificity is unknown. This sample was included in a study of CD8 T cells in ankylosing spondylitis. General study results and limits: Reactive arthritis synovial fluid and blood previously showed some of these motif variants. Reportedly, disease-linked clones are significantly enriched in ankylosing spondylitis patients' matched synovial fluid. A motif in TCR beta, a set of roughly eight highly homologous variants, appeared characteristic of ankylosing spondylitis blood.

In TCRdb, the 5' RACE reads were re-called with MiXCR into one record per CDR3 protein. The data hold about 360,000 distinct CDR3 sequences, with approximately 20% observed a single time. The CDR3 has 15 amino acids. CDR1 MGHRA and CDR2 YSYEKL come from the germline V gene. V was cut by 1 base and J by 0 bases, with 9 bases left in between. The receptor was derived from a male donor with ankylosing spondylitis or in good health (not recorded which). Sequenced material: blood, either unsorted or a sorted T cell fraction (not recorded which). V and J are TRBV4-1 and TRBJ2-5, with D uncertain. The CDR3, as DNA: TGCGCCAGCAGCCAAGTTTCGACACACCAAGAGACCCAGTACTTC. Encoded protein: CASSQVSTHQETQYF.